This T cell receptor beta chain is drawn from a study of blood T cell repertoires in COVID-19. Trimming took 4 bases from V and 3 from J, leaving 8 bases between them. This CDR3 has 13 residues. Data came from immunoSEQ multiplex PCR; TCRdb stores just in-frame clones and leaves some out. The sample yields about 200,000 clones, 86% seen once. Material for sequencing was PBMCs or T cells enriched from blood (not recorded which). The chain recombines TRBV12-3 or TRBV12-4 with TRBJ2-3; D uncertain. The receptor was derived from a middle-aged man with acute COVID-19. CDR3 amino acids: CASSSGNTDTQYF. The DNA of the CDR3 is TGTGCCAGCAGTTCGGGTAATACAGATACGCAGTATTTT.